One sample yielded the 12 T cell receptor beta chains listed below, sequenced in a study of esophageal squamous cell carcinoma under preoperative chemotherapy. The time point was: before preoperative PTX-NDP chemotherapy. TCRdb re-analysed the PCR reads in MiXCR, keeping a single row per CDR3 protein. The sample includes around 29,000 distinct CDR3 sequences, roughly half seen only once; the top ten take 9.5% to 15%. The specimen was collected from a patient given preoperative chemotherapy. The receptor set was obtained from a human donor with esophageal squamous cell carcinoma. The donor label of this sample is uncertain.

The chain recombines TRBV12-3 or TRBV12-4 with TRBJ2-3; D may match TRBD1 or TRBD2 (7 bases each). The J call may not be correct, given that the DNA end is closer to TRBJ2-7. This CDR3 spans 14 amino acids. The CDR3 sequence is CGGRGGCAKNTQYF. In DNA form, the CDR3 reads TGTGGCGGCAGGGGGGGGTGTGCCAAAAATACGCAGTACTTC.

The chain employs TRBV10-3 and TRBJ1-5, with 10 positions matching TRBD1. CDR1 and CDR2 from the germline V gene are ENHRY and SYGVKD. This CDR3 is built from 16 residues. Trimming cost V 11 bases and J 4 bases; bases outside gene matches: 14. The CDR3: CASAPGQGLENQPQHF. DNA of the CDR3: TGTGCCTCCGCACCGGGACAGGGGTTAGAAAATCAGCCCCAGCATTTT.

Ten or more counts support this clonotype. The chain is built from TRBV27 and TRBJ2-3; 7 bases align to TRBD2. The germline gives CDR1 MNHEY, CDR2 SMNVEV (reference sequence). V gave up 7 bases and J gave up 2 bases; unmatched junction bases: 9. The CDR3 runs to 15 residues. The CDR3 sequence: CASKSRGTYTDTQYF. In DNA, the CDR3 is TGTGCCAGCAAATCGCGGGGGACCTACACAGATACGCAGTATTTT.

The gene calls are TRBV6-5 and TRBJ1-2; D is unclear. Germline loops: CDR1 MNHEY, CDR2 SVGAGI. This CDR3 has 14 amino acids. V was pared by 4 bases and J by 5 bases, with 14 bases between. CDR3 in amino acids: CASSSDIHSYGYTF. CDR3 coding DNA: TGTGCCAGCAGTTCCGACATTCACTCTTATGGCTACACCTTC.

CDR3 sequence (DNA): TGTGCCAGCAGCACCCTGGTGGGGATAGAGACCCAGTACTTC. It specifies CASSTLVGIETQYF. The chain joins TRBV7-9 to TRBJ2-5, with D unclear. CDR3 length: 14 residues. V lost 5 bases and J 4 bases, leaving 14 bases between the germline ends. Germline lookup yields CDR1 SEHNR and CDR2 FQNEAQ (reference sequence).

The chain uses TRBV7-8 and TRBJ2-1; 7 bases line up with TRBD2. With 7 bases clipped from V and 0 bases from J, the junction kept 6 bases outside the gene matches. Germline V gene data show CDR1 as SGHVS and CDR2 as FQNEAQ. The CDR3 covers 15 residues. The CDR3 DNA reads TGTGCCAGCACCTACTCTAGCGGCTCCTACAATGAGCAGTTCTTC. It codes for CASTYSSGSYNEQFF.

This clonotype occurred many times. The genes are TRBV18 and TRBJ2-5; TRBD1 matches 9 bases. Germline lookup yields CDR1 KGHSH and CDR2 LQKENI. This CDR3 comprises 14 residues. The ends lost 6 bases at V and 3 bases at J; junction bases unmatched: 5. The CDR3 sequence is CASSLRTGEETQYF. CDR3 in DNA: TGTGCCAGCTCCCTTCGGACAGGGGAAGAGACCCAGTACTTC.

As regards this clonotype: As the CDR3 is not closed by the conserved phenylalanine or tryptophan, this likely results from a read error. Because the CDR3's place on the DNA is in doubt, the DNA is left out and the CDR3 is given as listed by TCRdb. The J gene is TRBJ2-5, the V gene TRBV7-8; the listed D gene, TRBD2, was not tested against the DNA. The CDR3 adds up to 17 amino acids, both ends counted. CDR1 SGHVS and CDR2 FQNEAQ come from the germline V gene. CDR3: CASSFPGTSGHPASQYS.

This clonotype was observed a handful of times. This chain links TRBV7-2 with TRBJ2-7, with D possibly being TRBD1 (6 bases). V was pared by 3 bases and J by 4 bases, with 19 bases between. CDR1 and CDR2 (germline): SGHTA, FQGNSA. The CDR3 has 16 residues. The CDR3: CASSLSTGTRGYEQYF. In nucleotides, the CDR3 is TGTGCCAGCAGCTTGTCGACAGGCACTAGAGGATACGAGCAGTACTTC. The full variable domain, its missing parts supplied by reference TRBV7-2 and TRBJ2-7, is GAGVSQSPSNKVTEKGKDVELRCDPISGHTALYWYRQSLGQGLEFLIYFQGNSAPDKSGLPSDRFSAERTGGSVSTLTIQRTQQEDSAVYLCASSLSTGTRGYEQYFGPGTRLTVT.

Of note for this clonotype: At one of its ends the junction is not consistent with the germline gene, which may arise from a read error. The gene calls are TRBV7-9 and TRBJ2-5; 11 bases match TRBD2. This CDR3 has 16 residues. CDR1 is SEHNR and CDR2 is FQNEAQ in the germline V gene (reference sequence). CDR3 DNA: TGTGCCAGCAGCGCCCCGACTAGCGGGATAAGAGCGTCCCAATATTTC. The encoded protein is CASSAPTSGIRASQYF.

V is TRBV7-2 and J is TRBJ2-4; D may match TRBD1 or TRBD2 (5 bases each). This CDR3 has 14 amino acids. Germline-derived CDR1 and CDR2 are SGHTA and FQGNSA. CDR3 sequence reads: CAGSGGRDRDTQYF. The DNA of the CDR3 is TGTGCGGGCAGCGGAGGCCGGGACCGAGACACCCAGTACTTC.

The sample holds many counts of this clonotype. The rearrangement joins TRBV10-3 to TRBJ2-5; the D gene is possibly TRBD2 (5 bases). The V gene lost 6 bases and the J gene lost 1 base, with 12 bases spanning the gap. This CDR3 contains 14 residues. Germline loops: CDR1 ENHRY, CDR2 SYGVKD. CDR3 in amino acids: CAISRGGSQETQYF. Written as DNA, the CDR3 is TGTGCCATCAGCCGCGGAGGAAGCCAAGAGACCCAGTACTTC.